The present TCR beta chain was sequenced within a study of blood T cell repertoires in COVID-19. Study as a whole: Acute and convalescent COVID-19 samples came from the United States, Italy and Spain. The cDNA or gDNA used as material had been derived from T cells, B-cell-depleted T cells, or PBMCs.

Trimming removed 2 bases from V and 11 bases from J, with 12 bases in between. CDR1 MNHEY and CDR2 SVGAGI come from the germline V gene. The CDR3 length is 12 residues. In the authors' methods: Quantification of nucleated cells was approximated via reference gene primer amplification. The assay was immunoSEQ multiplex PCR, and TCRdb's table has in-frame clones only and misses some. D and trimming were read from the DNA, whereas the V and J calls and clone size are those reported in that table. The repertoire holds 200,000 to 300,000 clones, with 75% to 90% as singletons. The chain carries TRBV6-5 and TRBJ1-1, with D tentatively TRBD1 (6 bases). The origin of this receptor is a man aged 30 to 45 with active or convalescent COVID-19. The sequenced sample consisted of peripheral blood. The CDR3 reads CASSYQGGGAFF. The CDR3, as DNA: TGTGCCAGCAGTTACCAGGGAGGGGGGGCTTTCTTT.